The entry that follows covers one T cell receptor beta chain sequence. The antigen is unknown. Clones were read by immunoSEQ multiplex PCR, and TCRdb kept only the in-frame ones, dropping some. This table has some 100,000 clones, roughly 93% appearing once. Between the trimmed V and J ends, which lost 0 bases and 4 bases, there was a span of 10 bases. CDR3 length equals 15 residues. Looked up from germline, CDR1 is MNHEY and CDR2 is SVGAGI. The data are from a study of Tregs in tolerant kidney transplant recipients. The study, taken as a whole, reports: Expanding Tregs on activated donor B cells appeared to best identify donor-specific TCRbeta clones. Biological reproducibility was not directly addressed in this study. Few patients were studied, so findings need validation in larger groups.

This clonotype originated in a human donor in good health. The rearrangement links TRBV6-5 to TRBJ1-3, with D maybe TRBD1 (6 bases). The specimen sequenced was CD4+ T cells from blood. The CDR3 DNA follows: TGTGCCAGCAGTTACTCGGACAGAGCCGGAAACACCATATATTTT. It codes for CASSYSDRAGNTIYF.